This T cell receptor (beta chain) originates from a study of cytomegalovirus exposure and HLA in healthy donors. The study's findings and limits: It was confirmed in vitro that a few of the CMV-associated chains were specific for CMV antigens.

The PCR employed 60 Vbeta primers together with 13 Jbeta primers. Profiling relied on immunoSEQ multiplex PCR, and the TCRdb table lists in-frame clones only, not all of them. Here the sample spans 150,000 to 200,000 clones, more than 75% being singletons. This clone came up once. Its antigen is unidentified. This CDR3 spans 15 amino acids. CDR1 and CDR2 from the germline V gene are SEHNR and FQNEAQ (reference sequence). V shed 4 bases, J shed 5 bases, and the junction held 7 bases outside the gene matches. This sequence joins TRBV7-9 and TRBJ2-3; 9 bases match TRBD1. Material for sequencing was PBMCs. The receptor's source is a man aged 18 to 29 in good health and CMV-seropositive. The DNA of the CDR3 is TGTGCCAGCAGCTCCAACAGGGGGCTCTTAGATACGCAGTATTTT. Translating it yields CASSSNRGLLDTQYF.